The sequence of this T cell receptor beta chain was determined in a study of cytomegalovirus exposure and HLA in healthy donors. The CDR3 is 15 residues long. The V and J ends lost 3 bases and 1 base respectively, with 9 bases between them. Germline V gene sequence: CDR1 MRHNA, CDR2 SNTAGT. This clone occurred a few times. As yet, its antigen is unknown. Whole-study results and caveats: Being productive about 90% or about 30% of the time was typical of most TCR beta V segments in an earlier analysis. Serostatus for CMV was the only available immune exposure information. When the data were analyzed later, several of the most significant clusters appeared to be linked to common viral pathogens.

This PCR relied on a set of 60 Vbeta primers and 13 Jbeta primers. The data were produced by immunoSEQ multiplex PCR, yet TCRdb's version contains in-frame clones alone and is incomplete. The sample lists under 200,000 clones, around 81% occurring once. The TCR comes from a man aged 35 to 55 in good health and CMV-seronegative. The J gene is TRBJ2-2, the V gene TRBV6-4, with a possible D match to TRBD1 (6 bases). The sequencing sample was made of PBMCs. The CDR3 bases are TGTGCCAGCAGTGAACGGACAGAGAACACCGGGGAGCTGTTTTTT. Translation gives CASSERTENTGELFF.